The source of this T cell receptor (beta chain) is a study of blood T cell repertoires in COVID-19. Study summary: Acute and convalescent COVID-19 specimens originated in the United States, Italy and Spain. The cDNA or gDNA used as material had been derived from T cells, B-cell-depleted T cells, or PBMCs.

This clone was observed a handful of times. Germline-derived CDR1 and CDR2 are KGHSH and LQKENI. This CDR3 contains 16 residues. V was clipped by 5 bases and J by 7 bases, with 24 bases between them. In the original workflow: It was from reference gene primer amplification that nucleated cell counts were estimated. TCRdb's copy holds only in-frame clones and misses some; the assay was immunoSEQ multiplex PCR. The V and J calls and clone size are taken from that table; D and trimming were inferred from the DNA. The table records some 670,000 clones, more than 80% of them present only once. This clonotype originated in a woman aged 18-29 years with acute or convalescent COVID-19. The V and J genes are TRBV18 and TRBJ2-7; TRBD2 might be the D (6 bases). Material for sequencing was peripheral blood. The CDR3 sequence is CASSSSGGFNVGEQYF. The CDR3 coding sequence is TGTGCCAGCTCATCCTCTGGAGGGTTTAATGTTGGTGAGCAGTACTTC.